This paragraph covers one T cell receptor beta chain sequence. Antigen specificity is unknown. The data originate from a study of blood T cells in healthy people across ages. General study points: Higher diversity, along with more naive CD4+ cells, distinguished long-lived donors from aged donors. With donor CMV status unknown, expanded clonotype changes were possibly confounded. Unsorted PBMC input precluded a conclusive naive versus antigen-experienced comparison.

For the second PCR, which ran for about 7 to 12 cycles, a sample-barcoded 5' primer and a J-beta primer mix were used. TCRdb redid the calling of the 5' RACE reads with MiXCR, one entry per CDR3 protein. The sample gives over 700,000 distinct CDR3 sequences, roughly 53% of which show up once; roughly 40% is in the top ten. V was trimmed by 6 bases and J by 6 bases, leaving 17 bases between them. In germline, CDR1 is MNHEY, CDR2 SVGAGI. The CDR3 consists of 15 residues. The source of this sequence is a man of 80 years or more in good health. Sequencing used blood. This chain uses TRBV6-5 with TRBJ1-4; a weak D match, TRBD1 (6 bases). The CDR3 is CASSVQGGSHEKLFF. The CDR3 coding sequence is TGTGCCAGCAGCGTACAGGGTGGTTCGCATGAAAAACTGTTTTTT.